The following is a T cell receptor beta chain sequence with its context. Its antigen is not identified. The record originates from a study of response to subunit inactivated influenza vaccine. Overall study findings and caveats: It was suggested by the authors that few new T cells are recruited by each seasonal influenza vaccination.

TCRdb re-derived calls from the RT-PCR reads in MiXCR, one entry per CDR3 protein. Of roughly 760,000 distinct CDR3 sequences in the sample, 21% were seen once. The CDR3 length is 17 residues. Trimming removed 4 bases from V and 3 bases from J; junction bases left unmatched: 6. The chain carries TRBV12-3 or TRBV12-4 and TRBJ2-1, with 13 bases fitting TRBD2. This sample comprised PBMCs from blood, obtained roughly 5 days after vaccination. This clonotype was obtained from a man in his fifties who received an inactivated influenza vaccine. The CDR3 here is CASSSRLAGGIYNEQFF. The CDR3 coding sequence is TGTGCCAGCAGTTCGCGACTAGCGGGGGGCATCTACAATGAGCAGTTCTTC.